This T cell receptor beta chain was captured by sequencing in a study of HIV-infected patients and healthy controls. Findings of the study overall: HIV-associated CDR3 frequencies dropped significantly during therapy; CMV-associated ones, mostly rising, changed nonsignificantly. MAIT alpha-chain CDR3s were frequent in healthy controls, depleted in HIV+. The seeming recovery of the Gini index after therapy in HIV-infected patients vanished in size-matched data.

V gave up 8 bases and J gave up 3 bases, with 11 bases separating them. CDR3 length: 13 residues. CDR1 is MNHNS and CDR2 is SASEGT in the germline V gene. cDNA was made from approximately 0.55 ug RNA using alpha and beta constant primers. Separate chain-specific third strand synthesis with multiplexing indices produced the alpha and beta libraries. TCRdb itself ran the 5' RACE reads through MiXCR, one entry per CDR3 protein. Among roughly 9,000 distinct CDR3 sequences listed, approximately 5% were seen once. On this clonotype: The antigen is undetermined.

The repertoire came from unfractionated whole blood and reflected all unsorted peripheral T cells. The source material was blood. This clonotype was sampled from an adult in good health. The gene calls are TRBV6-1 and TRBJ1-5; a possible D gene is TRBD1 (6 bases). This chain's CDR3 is CASSRQDNQPQHF. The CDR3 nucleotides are TGTGCCAGCTCGAGACAGGACAATCAGCCCCAGCATTTT.